This paragraph reports one T cell receptor beta chain. Its recognized antigen is unknown. Base qualities are not at hand, and no much larger clone is one base apart. Library preparation was by the immunoSEQ multiplex PCR assay. A mixture of 60 forward primers for TCR Vbeta segments and 13 reverse primers for TCR Jbeta segments was used in the multiplex PCR. A multiplex PCR assay on genomic DNA amplified the CDR3 region of rearranged TCR beta genes. The amplified TCR beta libraries were sequenced on the Illumina HiSeq System as 87-base-pair reads. The study's own analysis went as follows. A later analysis counted tens of millions of unique TCR beta chains across the approximately 700 repertoires, and roughly 9.9 million of these chains were shared by at least two donors. Raw reads were error-corrected and collapsed into unique sequences by a nearest-neighbor algorithm in which closely related sequences were merged to remove PCR and sequencing errors. Alignment of CDR3 sequences to IMGT reference sequences was used to assign V, D and J gene segments. For a sequence to be retained, a match of at least six nucleotides was required to both a V gene segment and a J gene segment. Rearrangements were called productive when the CDR3 lacked stop codons and stayed in frame with V and J; all others were non-productive. CDR3 was defined according to IMGT convention as the region running from the second conserved V-encoded cysteine to the conserved J-encoded phenylalanine. The earlier analysis of around 640 of the donors excluded sequences that lacked an unambiguous match to a single V gene segment. An earlier analysis of some 610 of the donors called V segments functional above 56.7% productive rearrangements and segregating when the between-donor standard deviation exceeded 5%. A statistical classification framework was built for diagnosing cytomegalovirus status from the catalog of TCR beta chain sequences. V and J gene assignment, in a later analysis, came from comparing TCR nucleotide sequences with IMGT/GENE-DB human TR gene sequences. The TCRdist pipeline was used in a later analysis to assign CDR3 sequences and most-parsimonious VDJ recombination scenarios. In a later analysis, every TCR beta chain was defined by the combination of its CDR3 amino acid sequence and its V-gene family, and reads without a unique V-gene family were dropped. To address suspected cross-contamination and a sequencing artifact, a later analysis removed roughly 580 highly shared, low-generation-probability nucleotide sequences. In a later analysis, a clonal expansion index for each public chain was calculated from normalized within-repertoire ranks of inferred template counts. Generation probabilities in a later analysis came from a VDJ recombination model fitted to out-of-frame rearrangements, and those results were checked against IGoR. Hypergeometric tests were used in a later analysis to score TCR-TCR, TCR-HLA and TCR-CMV co-occurrence, with a repertoire-size bias correction applied to the TCR pairs. To estimate false discovery rates, a later analysis permuted the HLA or CMV assignments 20 times. A later analysis grouped co-occurring TCRs with DBSCAN, adding TCRdist sequence similarity when clustering within HLA-allele-positive subsets. Co-occurrence clustering excluded repertoires with fewer than 30,000 or more than 120,000 public chains, plus five with anomalous nucleotide sharing. Imported from immuneACCESS, the table was reduced by TCRdb to in-frame sequences with V and J called. These copies leave out some clones; in studies compared against another copy, an unresolved V gene accounts for under half, and the cause of the remainder is not known. D and trimming come from the DNA, and the V and J calls and clone size come from that table. This sample lists some 130,000 clones; around 80% were detected once. About 4.3% of the sample rests with the top ten.

CDR1 MGHRA and CDR2 YSYEKL were looked up in the germline V gene. V is pared back by 4 bases and J by 8 bases, with 21 bases lying between the germline termini. CDR3 length: 16 amino acids, cysteine to phenylalanine. The read is trimmed to its CDR3 DNA, 48 bases read in frame from base 1. The data were taken from a study of cytomegalovirus exposure and HLA in healthy donors (dated by TCRdb to 2017 to 2019). In the study overall: According to an earlier analysis of several hundred of the donors, some 180 million T cells yielded roughly 100 million unique TCR beta sequences and 276 Gb of sequence data. In a later genetic analysis, genome-wide SNP genotypes for about 65% of the roughly 700 donors were used, and that subset was treated as a discovery cohort. The number of typed donors differed by locus: about 620-640 for A, B, C, DRB1 and DQB1; approximately 520 for DQA1; approximately 610 for DPA1; and 400 to 480 for DPB1. The study used immunosequencing to profile the T cell repertoires of around 600 subjects and linked those repertoires to cytomegalovirus serostatus. Every repertoire in the discovery cohort had been generated on one and the same sequencing platform. Class I and class II HLA loci were covered by the typing at four-digit resolution. In the later analysis, no new phenotypic data were used to find candidate immune exposures; instead, reliance was placed on TCR beta sequences and their occurrence across donors. The study aimed to test whether signatures of past pathogen exposure could be identified by cataloging public T cell receptors. Besides the first cohort of around 700 subjects, a separate validation cohort made up of 95 to 150 different subjects was used. Donor age, sex, ethnicity and CMV serostatus were collected together with the repertoire data. To decide whether each TCR beta V gene segment behaved as functional or pseudogenic, an earlier analysis of over 500 of the donors relied on high-throughput TCR beta sequencing. Among the roughly 400 genotyped donors, around 81% belonged to the genetic ancestry cluster associated with self-reported Caucasian donors. High-throughput TCR immunosequencing, statistical association of individual TCRs with disease status, and machine learning were combined to predict cytomegalovirus infection status. Among roughly 400 genotyped donors of the cohort, an average of around 240,000 unique TCR beta nucleotide sequences was sequenced per donor, of which about 19% were non-productive. An early release covering roughly 640 HLA-typed donors comprised 250 to 350 gigabases of sequencing data and roughly 86 million unique TCR sequences. Because of strong linkage in the cohort, five DR-DQ haplotypes were treated as single units for association and clustering. In a later analysis, previously published TCR beta repertoires from 600 to 850 donors were re-analyzed and high-resolution HLA genotyping was added so that TCR occurrence patterns could be studied.

Results and caveats for the whole study, not just this receptor: Most TCR sequences were seen in very few donors, while some public TCRs were found in many individuals. A further reported finding was that TCR beta sequences accurately predicted the HLA-A and HLA-B alleles for most subjects in the first cohort. Linkage disequilibrium might explain the correlated functional status among segregating V segments, but an unknown experimental factor could not be excluded. In vitro tests confirmed that three of the cytomegalovirus-associated TCR beta chains recognize cytomegalovirus antigens. It was suggested by the authors that the approach could potentially be generalized to other disease states and immunological phenotypes. Broadly in line with IMGT annotations, most TCR beta V segments showed up in productive rearrangements about 87% or about 30% of the time in an earlier analysis of around 600 of the donors. CMV serostatus was the only immune exposure information available for the cohort. Presence/absence analyses assumed roughly uniform sequencing depth across donors, an assumption that may not hold. Because HLA typing was missing for some donors at each locus, association tests included only the typed subset. A later analysis found that HLA-associated TCR beta chains were more clonally expanded and had lower generation probabilities than equally common non-associated chains. Strong co-occurrence of HLA alleles, especially DR and DQ, made assigning TCR associations to individual alleles difficult. In a later genetic analysis, fewer N-insertions in productive TCRs were reported among donors in an Asian-associated ancestry cluster than the approximately 710-donor mean. A later analysis reported that several top co-occurrence clusters appeared linked to parvovirus B19, influenza, CMV and Epstein-Barr virus. The earlier analysis of approximately 540 of the donors excluded seventeen rarely observed V segments, including chromosome 9 orphons, because counts were too low. A cluster of highly shared sequence variants was judged likely to represent a technical artifact of the sequencing pipeline. Some IMGT-functional V segments, including TRBV6-2 and TRBV6-3, could not be told apart with the 87-base-pair reads, so those segments were excluded. V-gene and J-gene trimming of TCR beta chains was associated with a missense DCLRE1C variant in a later genetic analysis, and the association was replicated in an independent cohort. The study listed 164 TCR beta chains as associated with cytomegalovirus. In a later analysis, TCR association rates were found to vary across HLA loci, with the most associated TCRs seen for DRB1 alleles and the fewest for HLA-C alleles. Only TCR beta chains were sequenced in this cohort, and the absence of alpha or paired-chain data limited detectable features. A later analysis associated about 17,000 TCR beta sequences with specific HLA alleles at a false discovery rate of 0.05. Most CMV-associated TCR beta chains appeared to be HLA-restricted in a later analysis, and the HLA associations seemed to be driven largely by CMV exposure. The classifier was reported to diagnose cytomegalovirus status with high specificity and sensitivity in both the original and validation cohorts.

The cohort was made up of 666 healthy bone marrow donors. At the time of sampling, every cohort member was nominally healthy, though immune exposures that went unrecorded were likely present. CMV serostatus was recorded as positive for 250 to 300 and negative for about 55% of the roughly 670 cohort members, whereas no CMV serostatus was recorded for the donor in question. A peripheral blood sample was collected from each donor, and TCR beta sequencing was performed on peripheral blood mononuclear cells. Genomic DNA extraction from the blood cell samples was performed with the Qiagen DNeasy Blood Extraction Kit.

The receptor was derived from a man between 25 and 39 years old in good health. The source material was PBMCs. The rearranged chain carries TRBV4-1 and TRBJ2-1; no D segment can be confidently identified. The CDR3 protein sequence reads: CASSPPGRAQMDEQFF. The DNA sequence is as follows: TGCGCCAGCAGCCCACCCGGCCGAGCGCAGATGGATGAGCAGTTCTTC.